This T cell receptor (beta chain) originates from a study of blood T cell repertoires in COVID-19. Study-level background: The United States, Italy and Spain provided the acute and convalescent COVID-19 samples.

How the authors handled the data: Scientists estimated how many nucleated cells there were by amplifying reference gene primers. The data were produced by immunoSEQ multiplex PCR, yet TCRdb's version contains in-frame clones alone and is incomplete. V and J calls and clone size are given by that table; D and trimming were obtained from the DNA. The top ten clones hold around 0.91% of a sample with around 140,000 clones, about 87% of them seen once. V shed 0 bases and J shed 0 bases, with 14 bases lying between them. CDR3 length equals 17 residues. Germline assignment: CDR1 LGHDT and CDR2 YNNKEL (reference sequence).

Sequencing was carried out using peripheral blood. The chain has TRBV3-1 (or the pseudogene TRBV3-2) and TRBJ1-1; no clear D. This sequence originates from a woman in her forties or fifties with acute or convalescent COVID-19. CDR3 sequence (DNA): TGTGCCAGCAGCCAAGATTACGGAGCACCGATGAACACTGAAGCTTTCTTT. Its protein product is CASSQDYGAPMNTEAFF.